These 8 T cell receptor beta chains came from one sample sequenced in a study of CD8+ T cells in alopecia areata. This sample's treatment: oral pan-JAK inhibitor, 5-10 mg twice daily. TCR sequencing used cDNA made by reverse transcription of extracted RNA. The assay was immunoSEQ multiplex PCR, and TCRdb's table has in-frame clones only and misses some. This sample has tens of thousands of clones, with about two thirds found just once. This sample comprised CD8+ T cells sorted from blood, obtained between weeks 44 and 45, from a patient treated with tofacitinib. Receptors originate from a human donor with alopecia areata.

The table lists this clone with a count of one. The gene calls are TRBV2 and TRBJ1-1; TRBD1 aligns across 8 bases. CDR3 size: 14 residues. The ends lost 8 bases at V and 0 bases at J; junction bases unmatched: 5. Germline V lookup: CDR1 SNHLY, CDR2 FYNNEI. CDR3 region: CASGQGAMNTEAFF. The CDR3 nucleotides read TGTGCCAGCGGGCAGGGGGCCATGAACACTGAAGCTTTCTTT.

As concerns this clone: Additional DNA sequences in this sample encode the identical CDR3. For the CDR3, the DNA is TGTGCCAGCAGCTTGGGGAATCAGCCCCAGCATTTT. This gives the protein CASSLGNQPQHF. The V gene is TRBV5-6, the J gene TRBJ1-5; D ambiguous. The CDR3 runs to 12 residues. V was clipped by 0 bases and J by 4 bases, with 2 bases between them. Germline V gene lookup returns CDR1 SGHDT and CDR2 YYEEEE.

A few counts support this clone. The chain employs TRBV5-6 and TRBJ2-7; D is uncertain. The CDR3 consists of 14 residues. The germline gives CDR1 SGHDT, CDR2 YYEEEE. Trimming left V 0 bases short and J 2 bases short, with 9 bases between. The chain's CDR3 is CASSLALGTYEQYF. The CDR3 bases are TGTGCCAGCAGCTTGGCCCTAGGAACCTACGAGCAGTACTTC.

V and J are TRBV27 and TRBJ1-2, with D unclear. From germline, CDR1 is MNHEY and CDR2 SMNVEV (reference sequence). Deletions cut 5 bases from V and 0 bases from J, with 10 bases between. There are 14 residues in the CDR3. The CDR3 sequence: CASSPRASNYGYTF. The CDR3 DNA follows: TGTGCCAGCAGTCCACGGGCCTCTAACTATGGCTACACCTTC.

This chain's CDR3 is CASSVGSRSEAFF. DNA of the CDR3: TGTGCCAGCAGCGTAGGATCGAGGTCTGAAGCTTTCTTT. This chain connects TRBV9 to TRBJ1-1; D is unclear. V was cut by 0 bases and J by 6 bases, with 9 bases left in between. CDR3 size: 13 residues. Germline V CDR1 and CDR2: SGDLS, YYNGEE. Filled out from reference TRBV9 and TRBJ1-1, the complete variable domain reads DSGVTQTPKHLITATGQRVTLRCSPRSGDLSVYWYQQSLDQGLQFLIQYYNGEERAKGNILERFSAQQFPDLHSELNLSSLELGDSALYFCASSVGSRSEAFFGQGTRLTVV.

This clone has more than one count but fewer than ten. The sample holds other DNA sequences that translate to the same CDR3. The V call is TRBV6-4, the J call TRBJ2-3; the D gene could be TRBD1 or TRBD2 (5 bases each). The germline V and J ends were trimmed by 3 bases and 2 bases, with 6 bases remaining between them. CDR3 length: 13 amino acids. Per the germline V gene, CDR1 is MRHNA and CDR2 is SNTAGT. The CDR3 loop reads CASSEGTTDTQYF. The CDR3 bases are TGTGCCAGCAGTGAAGGGACCACAGATACGCAGTATTTT.

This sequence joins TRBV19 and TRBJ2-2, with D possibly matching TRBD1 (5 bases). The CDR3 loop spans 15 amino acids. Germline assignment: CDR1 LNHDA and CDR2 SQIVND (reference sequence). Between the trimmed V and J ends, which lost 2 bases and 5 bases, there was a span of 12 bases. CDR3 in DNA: TGTGCCAGTAGTATATCAAGCAGGGTAACCGGGGAGCTGTTTTTT. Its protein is CASSISSRVTGELFF.

This CDR3 is CASSQDGTGPYEQYF. The CDR3 region has the DNA TGCGCCAGCAGCCAAGATGGGACAGGACCCTACGAGCAGTACTTC. This chain joins TRBV4-3 and TRBJ2-7; 8 positions match TRBD1. The CDR3 covers 15 residues. With V trimmed by 0 bases and J by 2 bases, 3 bases remained unmatched. Germline CDR1 LGHNA, CDR2 YSLEER.